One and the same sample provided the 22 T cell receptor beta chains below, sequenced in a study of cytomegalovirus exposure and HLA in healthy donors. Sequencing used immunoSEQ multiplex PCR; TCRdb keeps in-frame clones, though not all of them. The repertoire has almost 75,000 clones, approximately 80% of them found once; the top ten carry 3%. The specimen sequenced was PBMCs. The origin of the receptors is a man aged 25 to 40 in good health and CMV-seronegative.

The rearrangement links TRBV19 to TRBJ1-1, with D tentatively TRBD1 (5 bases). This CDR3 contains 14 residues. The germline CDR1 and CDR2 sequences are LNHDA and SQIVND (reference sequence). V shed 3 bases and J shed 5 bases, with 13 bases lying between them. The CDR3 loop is CASSIDSKGTEAFF. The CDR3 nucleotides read TGTGCCAGTAGTATTGATTCAAAGGGGACTGAAGCTTTCTTT.

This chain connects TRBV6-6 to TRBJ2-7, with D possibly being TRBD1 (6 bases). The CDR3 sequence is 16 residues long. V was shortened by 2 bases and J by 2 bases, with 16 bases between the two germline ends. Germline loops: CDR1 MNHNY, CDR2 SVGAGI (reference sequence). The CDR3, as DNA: TGTGCCAGCAGTTACAGACGGACAGTTAATCCCTACGAGCAGTACTTC. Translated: CASSYRRTVNPYEQYF.

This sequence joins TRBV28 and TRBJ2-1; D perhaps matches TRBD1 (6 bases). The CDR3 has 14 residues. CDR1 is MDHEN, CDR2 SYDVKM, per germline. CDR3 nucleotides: TGTGCAGTGAAGGGCCAGGGGCCTTTTAATGAGCAGTTCTTC. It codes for CAVKGQGPFNEQFF.

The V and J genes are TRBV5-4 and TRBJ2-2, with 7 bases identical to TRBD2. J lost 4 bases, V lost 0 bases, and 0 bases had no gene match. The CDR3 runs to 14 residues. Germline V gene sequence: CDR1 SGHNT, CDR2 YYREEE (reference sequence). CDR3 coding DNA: TGTGCCAGCAGCTTGGCGGGGGGCACCGGGGAGCTGTTTTTT. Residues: CASSLAGGTGELFF.

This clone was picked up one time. The DNA of the CDR3 is TGTGCCAGCAGCGCACACCCGGAACCGGGACAGGGGGCGGACACTGAAGCTTTCTTT. Encoded protein: CASSAHPEPGQGADTEAFF. This chain links TRBV9 with TRBJ1-1; TRBD1 matches 12 bases. Germline CDR1 SGDLS, CDR2 YYNGEE. The length of the CDR3 is 19 residues. With V trimmed by 3 bases and J by 3 bases, 15 bases remained unmatched.

The DNA for the CDR3 is TGTGCCAGCAGCTTAGACCAGGGCCTGAGCACAGATACGCAGTATTTT. This gives the protein CASSLDQGLSTDTQYF. The chain links TRBV11-3 to TRBJ2-3; D is perhaps TRBD1 (5 bases). CDR1 and CDR2 from the germline V gene are SGHNT and YENEEA. The CDR3 covers 16 residues. Trimming pared 0 bases from V and 0 bases from J, leaving 10 bases between.

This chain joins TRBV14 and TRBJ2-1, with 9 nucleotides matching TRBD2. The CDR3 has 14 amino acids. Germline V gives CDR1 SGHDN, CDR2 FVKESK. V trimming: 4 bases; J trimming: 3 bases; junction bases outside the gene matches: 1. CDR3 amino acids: CASSPAGGYNEQFF. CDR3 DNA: TGTGCCAGCAGCCCAGCGGGGGGCTACAATGAGCAGTTCTTC.

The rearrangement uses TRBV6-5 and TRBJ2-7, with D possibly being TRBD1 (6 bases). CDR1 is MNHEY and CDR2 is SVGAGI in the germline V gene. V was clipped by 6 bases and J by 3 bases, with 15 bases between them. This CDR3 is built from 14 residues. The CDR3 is CASSPGHSSYEQYF. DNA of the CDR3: TGTGCCAGCAGCCCGGGACACTCAAGCTACGAGCAGTACTTC.

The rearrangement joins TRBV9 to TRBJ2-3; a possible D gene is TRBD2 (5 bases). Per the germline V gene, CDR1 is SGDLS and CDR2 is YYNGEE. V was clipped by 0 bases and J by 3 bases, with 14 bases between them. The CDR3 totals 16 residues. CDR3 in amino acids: CASSVGVGAGTDTQYF. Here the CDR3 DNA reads TGTGCCAGCAGCGTAGGTGTGGGCGCGGGTACAGATACGCAGTATTTT.

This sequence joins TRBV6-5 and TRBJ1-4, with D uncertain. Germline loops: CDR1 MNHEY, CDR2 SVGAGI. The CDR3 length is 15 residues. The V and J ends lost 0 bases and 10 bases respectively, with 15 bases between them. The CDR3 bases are TGTGCCAGCAGTTACTCTCGGGCGGGAGTTGGAAAACTGTTTTTT. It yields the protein CASSYSRAGVGKLFF.

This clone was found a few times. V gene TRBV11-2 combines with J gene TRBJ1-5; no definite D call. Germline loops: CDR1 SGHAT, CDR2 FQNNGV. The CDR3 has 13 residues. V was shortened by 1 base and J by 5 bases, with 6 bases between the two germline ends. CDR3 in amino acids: CASSLGLYQPQHF. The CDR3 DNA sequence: TGTGCCAGCAGCTTAGGTCTCTATCAGCCCCAGCATTTT.

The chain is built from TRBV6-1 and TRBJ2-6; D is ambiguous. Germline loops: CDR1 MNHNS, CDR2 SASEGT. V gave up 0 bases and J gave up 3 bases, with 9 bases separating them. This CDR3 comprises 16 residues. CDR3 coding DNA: TGTGCCAGCAGTGAAGCGCGTGTCTATGGGGCCAACGTCCTGACTTTC. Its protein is CASSEARVYGANVLTF.

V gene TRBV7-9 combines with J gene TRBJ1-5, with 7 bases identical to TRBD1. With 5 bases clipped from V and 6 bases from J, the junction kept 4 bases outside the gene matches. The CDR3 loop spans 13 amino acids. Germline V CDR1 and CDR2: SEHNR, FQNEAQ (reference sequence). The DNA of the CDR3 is TGTGCCAGCAGCCCAAAGGGGGCTCAGCCCCAGCATTTT. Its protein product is CASSPKGAQPQHF.

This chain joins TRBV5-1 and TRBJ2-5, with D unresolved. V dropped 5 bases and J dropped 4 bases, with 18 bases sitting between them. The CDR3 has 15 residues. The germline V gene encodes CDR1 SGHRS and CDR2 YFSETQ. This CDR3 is CASSPGSSVRETQYF. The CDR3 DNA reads TGCGCCAGCAGTCCAGGTAGTTCGGTCCGAGAGACCCAGTACTTC.

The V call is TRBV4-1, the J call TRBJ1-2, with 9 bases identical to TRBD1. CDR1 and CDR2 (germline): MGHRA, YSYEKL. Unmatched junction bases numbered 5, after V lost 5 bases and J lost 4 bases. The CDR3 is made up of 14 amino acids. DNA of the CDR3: TGCGCCAGCAGCGGGACAGGGTTGGTCTATGGCTACACCTTC. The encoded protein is CASSGTGLVYGYTF.

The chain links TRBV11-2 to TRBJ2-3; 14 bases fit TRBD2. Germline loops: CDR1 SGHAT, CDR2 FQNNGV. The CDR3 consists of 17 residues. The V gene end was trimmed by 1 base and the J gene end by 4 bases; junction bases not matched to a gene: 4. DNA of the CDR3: TGTGCCAGCAGCTTAGTGACTAGCGGGAGGGCTGCAGATACGCAGTATTTT. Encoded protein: CASSLVTSGRAADTQYF.

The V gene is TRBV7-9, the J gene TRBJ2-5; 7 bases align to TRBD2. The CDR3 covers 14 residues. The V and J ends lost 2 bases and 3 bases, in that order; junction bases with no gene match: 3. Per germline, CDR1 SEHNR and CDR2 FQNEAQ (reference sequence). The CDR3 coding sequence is TGTGCCAGCAGCTTACTGGCGGGAGAAGAGACCCAGTACTTC. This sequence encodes CASSLLAGEETQYF.

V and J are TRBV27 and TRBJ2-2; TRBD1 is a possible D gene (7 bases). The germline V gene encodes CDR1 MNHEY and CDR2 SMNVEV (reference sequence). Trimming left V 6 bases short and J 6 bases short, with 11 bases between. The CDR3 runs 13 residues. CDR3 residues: CASRQGRSGELFF. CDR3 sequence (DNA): TGTGCCAGCAGACAGGGGAGGTCCGGGGAGCTGTTTTTT.

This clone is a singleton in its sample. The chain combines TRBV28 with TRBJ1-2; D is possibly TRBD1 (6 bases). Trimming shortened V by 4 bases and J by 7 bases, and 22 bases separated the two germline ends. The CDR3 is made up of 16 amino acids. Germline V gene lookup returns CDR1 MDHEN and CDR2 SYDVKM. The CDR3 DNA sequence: TGTGCCAGCAGTTCAGCCTTATCCCCGGGACACCCTGGCTACACCTTC. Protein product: CASSSALSPGHPGYTF.

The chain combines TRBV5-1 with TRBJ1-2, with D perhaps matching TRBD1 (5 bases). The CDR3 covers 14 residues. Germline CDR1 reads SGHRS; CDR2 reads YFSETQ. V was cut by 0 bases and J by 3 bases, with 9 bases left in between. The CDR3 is CASSLGQGYYGYTF. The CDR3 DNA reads TGCGCCAGCAGCTTGGGCCAGGGATACTATGGCTACACCTTC.

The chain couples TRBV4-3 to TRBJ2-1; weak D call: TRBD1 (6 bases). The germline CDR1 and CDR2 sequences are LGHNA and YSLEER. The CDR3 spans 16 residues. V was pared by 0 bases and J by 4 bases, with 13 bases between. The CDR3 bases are TGCGCCAGCAGCCAAGATCCTCCAGGGGAATACAATGAGCAGTTCTTC. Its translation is CASSQDPPGEYNEQFF.

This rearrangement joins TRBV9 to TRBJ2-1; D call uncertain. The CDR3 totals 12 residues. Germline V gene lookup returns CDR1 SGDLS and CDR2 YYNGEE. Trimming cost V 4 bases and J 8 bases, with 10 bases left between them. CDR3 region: CASSSFRDEQFF. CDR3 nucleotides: TGTGCCAGCAGCTCATTCCGGGATGAGCAGTTCTTC.